This T cell receptor (beta chain) was recorded in a study of T cells in Graves' hyperthyroidism and ophthalmopathy. Study results and limitations: A 13 V-J model separated ophthalmopathy from stable hyperthyroidism.

Over 18 months, lack of ophthalmopathy progression marked Graves' hyperthyroidism as stable. Patients aged 18 to 65 had newly diagnosed hyperthyroidism that had lasted under 2 months. Together with thyroid ultrasound, orbital computed tomography, serum thyroxine and TRAb, clinical symptoms were used for diagnoses. After removal of 4 bases from V and 12 bases from J, the junction contained 18 bases not matched to a gene. Germline V gives CDR1 SGDLS, CDR2 YYNGEE. The CDR3 runs to 17 residues. In regard to this clonotype: No antigen is known for it.

Using RNA transcripts as the source, TCR beta CDR3 regions were amplified. RT-PCR in the first round (using the HTBI primer set) targeted the TCR CDR3. MiXCR, applied by TCRdb to the multiplex PCR reads, yields one record per CDR3 protein. The sample gives about 500,000 distinct CDR3 sequences, 14% of which show up once; around a sixth is in the top ten. The V and J genes are TRBV9 and TRBJ1-6; 8 bases fit TRBD1. The clonotype originates from a woman under 30 with Graves' hyperthyroidism. The sample comprised blood. The CDR3 DNA reads as TGTGCCAGCAGCCCCAGACCCCGGACAGGGTACGGGGTACCCCTCCACTTT. It specifies CASSPRPRTGYGVPLHF.